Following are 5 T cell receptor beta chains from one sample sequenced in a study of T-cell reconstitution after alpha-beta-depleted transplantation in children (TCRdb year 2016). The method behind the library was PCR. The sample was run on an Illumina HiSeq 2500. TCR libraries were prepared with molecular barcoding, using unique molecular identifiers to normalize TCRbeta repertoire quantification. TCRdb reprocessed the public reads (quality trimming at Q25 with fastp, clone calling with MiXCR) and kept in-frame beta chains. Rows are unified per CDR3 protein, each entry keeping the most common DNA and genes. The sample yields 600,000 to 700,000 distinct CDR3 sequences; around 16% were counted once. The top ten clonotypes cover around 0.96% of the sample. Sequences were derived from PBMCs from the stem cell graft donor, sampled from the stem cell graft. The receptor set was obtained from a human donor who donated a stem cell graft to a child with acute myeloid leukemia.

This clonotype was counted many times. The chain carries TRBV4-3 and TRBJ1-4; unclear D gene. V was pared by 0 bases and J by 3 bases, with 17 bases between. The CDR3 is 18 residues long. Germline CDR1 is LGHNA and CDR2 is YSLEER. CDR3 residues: CASSQESFGPTANEKLFF. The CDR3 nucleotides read TGCGCCAGCAGCCAAGAATCATTTGGGCCCACGGCTAATGAAAAACTGTTTTTT.

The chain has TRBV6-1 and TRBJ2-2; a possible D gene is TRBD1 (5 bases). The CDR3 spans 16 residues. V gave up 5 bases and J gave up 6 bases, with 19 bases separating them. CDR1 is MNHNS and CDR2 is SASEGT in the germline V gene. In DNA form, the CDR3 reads TGTGCCAGCAGTCGGATCGGGCAGGGTTCGGCCGGGGAGCTGTTTTTT. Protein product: CASSRIGQGSAGELFF.

CDR3 sequence (DNA): TGTGCCGCGACGGGACAGGGCGGGGAAAAACTGTTTTTT. As protein: CAATGQGGEKLFF. The V gene is TRBV6-4, the J gene TRBJ1-4, with 9 bases aligning to TRBD1. Germline V gives CDR1 MRHNA, CDR2 SNTAGT. CDR3 length: 13 amino acids. V dropped 11 bases and J dropped 8; count of bases not matched to a gene: 9.

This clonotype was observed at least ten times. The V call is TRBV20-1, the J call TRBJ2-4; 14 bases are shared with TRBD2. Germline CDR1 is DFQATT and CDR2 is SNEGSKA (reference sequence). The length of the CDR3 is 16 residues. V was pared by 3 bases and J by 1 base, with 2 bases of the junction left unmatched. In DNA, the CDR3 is TGCAGTGCTAGCCGGACTAGCGGGGGGGCCAAAAACATTCAGTACTTC. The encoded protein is CSASRTSGGAKNIQYF.

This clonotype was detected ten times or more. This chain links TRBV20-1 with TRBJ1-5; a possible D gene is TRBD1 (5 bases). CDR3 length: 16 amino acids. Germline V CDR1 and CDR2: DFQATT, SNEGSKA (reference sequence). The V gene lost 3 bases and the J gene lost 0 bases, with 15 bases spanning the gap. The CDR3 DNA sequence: TGCAGTGCTAGCCCCTCGGGACTCCATAGCAATCAGCCCCAGCATTTT. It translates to CSASPSGLHSNQPQHF.